The sequence of this T cell receptor (beta chain) was determined in a study of CD8 T cells in ankylosing spondylitis. Via MiXCR, TCRdb re-called the 5' RACE reads, giving one row per CDR3 protein. The data contain about 340,000 distinct CDR3 sequences, about 15% of them seen just once; the ten biggest clones take up 0.9% to 1.2%. Note on this clonotype: Its target is unknown.

This CDR3 spans 16 amino acids. V trimming: 5 bases; J trimming: 5 bases; junction bases outside the gene matches: 9. Overall study findings and caveats: Clones that were linked to disease were CD8+ and were relatively rare in peripheral blood. A TCR beta motif made of several highly homologous variants seemed typical of ankylosing spondylitis blood. Significantly higher representation of disease-linked clones was reported for matched ankylosing spondylitis synovial fluid.

This chain uses TRBV12-3 or TRBV12-4 with TRBJ2-3; 11 bases align to TRBD2. Sequenced material: blood, either unsorted or a sorted T cell fraction (not recorded which). The sequence was obtained from a male donor with ankylosing spondylitis or in good health (not recorded which). CDR3 region: CASSPDSGGAIDTQYF. CDR3 DNA sequence: TGTGCCAGCAGTCCCGATAGCGGGGGGGCCATAGATACGCAGTATTTT.